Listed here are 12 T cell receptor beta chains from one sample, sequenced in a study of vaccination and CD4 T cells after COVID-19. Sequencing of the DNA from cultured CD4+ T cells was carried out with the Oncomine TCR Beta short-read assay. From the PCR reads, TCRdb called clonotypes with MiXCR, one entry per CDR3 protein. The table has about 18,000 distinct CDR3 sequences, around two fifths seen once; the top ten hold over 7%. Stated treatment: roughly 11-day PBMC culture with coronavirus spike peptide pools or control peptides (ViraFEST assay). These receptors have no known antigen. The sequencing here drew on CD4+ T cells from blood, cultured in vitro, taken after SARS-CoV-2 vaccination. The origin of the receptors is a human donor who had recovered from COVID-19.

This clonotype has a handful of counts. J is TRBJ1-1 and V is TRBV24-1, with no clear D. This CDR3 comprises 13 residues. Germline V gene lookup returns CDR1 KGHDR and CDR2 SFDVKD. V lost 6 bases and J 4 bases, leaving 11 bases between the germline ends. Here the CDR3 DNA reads TGTGCCACCAGTCTTGCTGGCAGCACTGAAGCTTTCTTT. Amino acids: CATSLAGSTEAFF.

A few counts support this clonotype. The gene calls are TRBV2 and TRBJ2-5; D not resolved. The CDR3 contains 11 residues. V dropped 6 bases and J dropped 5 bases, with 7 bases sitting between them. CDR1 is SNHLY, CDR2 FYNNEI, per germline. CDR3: CASRVVETQYF. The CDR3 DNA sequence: TGTGCCAGCAGGGTTGTGGAGACCCAGTACTTC.

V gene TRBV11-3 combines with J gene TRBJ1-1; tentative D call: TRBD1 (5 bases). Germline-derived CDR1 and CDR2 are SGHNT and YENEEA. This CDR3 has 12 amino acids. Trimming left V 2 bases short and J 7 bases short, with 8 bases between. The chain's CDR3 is CASSLQGYEAFF. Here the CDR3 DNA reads TGTGCCAGCAGCTTACAGGGATATGAAGCTTTCTTT. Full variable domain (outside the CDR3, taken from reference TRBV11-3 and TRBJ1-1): EAGVVQSPRYKIIEKKQPVAFWCNPISGHNTLYWYLQNLGQGPELLIRYENEEAVDDSQLPKDRFSAERLKGVDSTLKIQPAELGDSAVYLCASSLQGYEAFFGQGTRLTVV.

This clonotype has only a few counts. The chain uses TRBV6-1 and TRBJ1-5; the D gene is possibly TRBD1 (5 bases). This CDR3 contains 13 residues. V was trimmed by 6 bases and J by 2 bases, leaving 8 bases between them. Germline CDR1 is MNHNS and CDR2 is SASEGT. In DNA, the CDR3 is TGTGCCAGCAGCCGGGACGGCAATCAGCCCCAGCATTTT. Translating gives CASSRDGNQPQHF.

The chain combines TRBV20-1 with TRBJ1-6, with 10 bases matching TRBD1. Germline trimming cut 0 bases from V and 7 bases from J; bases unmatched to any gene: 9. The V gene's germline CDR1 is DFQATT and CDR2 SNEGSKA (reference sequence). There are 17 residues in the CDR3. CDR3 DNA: TGCAGTGCTAGAGACCCATTGACAGGGGGCATCAATTCACCCCTCCACTTT. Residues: CSARDPLTGGINSPLHF.

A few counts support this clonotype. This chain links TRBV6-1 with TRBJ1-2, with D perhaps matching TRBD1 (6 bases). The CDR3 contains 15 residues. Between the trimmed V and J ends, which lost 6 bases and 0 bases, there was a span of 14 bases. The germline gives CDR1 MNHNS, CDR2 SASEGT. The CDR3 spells CASRHRQAANYGYTF. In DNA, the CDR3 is TGTGCCAGCAGGCATCGACAGGCAGCTAACTATGGCTACACCTTC.

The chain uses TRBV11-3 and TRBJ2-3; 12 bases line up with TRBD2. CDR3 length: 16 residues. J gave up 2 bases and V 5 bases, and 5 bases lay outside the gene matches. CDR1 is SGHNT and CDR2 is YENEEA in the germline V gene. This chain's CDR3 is CASSGGLAGITDTQYF. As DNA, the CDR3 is TGTGCCAGCAGCGGAGGACTAGCGGGGATCACAGATACGCAGTATTTT. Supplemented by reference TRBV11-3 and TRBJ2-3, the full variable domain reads EAGVVQSPRYKIIEKKQPVAFWCNPISGHNTLYWYLQNLGQGPELLIRYENEEAVDDSQLPKDRFSAERLKGVDSTLKIQPAELGDSAVYLCASSGGLAGITDTQYFGPGTRLTVL.

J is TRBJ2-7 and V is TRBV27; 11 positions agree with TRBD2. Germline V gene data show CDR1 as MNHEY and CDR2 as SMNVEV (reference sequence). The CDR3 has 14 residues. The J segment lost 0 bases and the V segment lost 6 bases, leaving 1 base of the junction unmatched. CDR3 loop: CASRGLADSYEQYF. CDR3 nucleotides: TGTGCCAGCAGGGGACTAGCGGACTCCTACGAGCAGTACTTC.

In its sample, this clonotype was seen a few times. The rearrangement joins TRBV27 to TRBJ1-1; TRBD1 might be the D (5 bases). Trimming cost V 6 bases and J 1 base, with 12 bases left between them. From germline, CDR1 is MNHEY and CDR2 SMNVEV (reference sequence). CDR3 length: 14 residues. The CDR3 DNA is TGTGCCAGCAGCTTCGGCCAGGGGAACACTGAAGCTTTCTTT. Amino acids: CASSFGQGNTEAFF.

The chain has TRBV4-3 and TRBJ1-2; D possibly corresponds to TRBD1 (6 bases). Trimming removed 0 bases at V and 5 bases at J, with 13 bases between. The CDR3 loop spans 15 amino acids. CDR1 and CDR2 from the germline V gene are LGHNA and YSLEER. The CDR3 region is CASSQERVQGYGYTF. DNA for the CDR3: TGCGCCAGCAGCCAAGAACGGGTACAGGGTTATGGCTACACCTTC.

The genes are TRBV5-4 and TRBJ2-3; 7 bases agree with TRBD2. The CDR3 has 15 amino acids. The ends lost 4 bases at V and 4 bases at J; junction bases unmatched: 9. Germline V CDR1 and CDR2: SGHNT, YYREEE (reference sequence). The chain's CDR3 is CASSPRGGGPDTQYF. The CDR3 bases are TGTGCCAGCAGCCCCCGCGGCGGGGGTCCAGATACGCAGTATTTT.

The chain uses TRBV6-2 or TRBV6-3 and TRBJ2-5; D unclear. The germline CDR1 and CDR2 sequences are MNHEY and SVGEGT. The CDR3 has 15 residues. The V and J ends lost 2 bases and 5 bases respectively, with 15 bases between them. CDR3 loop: CASSYGGVMLETQYF. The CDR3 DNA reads TGTGCCAGCAGTTACGGTGGGGTTATGTTGGAGACCCAGTACTTC.